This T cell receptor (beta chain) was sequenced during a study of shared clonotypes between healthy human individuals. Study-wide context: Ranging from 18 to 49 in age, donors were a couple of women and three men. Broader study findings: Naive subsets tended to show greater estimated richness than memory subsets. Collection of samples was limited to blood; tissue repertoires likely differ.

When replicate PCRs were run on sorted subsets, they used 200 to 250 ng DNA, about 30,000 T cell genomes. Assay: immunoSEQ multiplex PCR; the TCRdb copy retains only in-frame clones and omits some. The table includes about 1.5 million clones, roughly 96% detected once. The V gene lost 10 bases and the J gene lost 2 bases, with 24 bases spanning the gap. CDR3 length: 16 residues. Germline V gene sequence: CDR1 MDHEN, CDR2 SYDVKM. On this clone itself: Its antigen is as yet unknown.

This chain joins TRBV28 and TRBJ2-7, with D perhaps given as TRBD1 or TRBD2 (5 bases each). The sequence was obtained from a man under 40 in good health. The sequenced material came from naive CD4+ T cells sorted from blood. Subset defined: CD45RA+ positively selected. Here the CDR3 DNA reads TGTGCCACTCCCGGGGAAGGGGACCCTTCGGCCTACGAGCAGTACTTC. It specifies CATPGEGDPSAYEQYF.